This T cell receptor (beta chain) stems from a study of T cell responses to AZD1222 COVID-19 vaccine. Study results and limitations: CD4 TCRs linked to vaccination spanned spike, dominating at 160-218 and 743-854. Spike-specific TCR breadth rose after two AZD1222 doses, and depth rose as well. Among AZD1222 vaccinees, only 5 or 6 were seropositive at baseline.

Germline CDR1 and CDR2: SGHKS and YYEKEE (reference sequence). The CDR3 sequence is 15 residues long. With V trimmed by 4 bases and J by 3 bases, 7 bases remained unmatched. Of note for this clone: Its antigen is unidentified.

Sequencing used immunoSEQ multiplex PCR; TCRdb keeps in-frame clones, though not all of them. The table records 150,000 to 200,000 clones, 90% of them present only once. The TCR comes from an adult in good health. Here the sequenced sample was peripheral blood, taken on day 0 of AZD1222 vaccination. V gene TRBV5-5 combines with J gene TRBJ2-1, with 7 bases identical to TRBD1. The CDR3 spells CASSPGQPIYNEQFF. The CDR3 coding sequence is TGTGCCAGCAGCCCGGGACAGCCAATCTACAATGAGCAGTTCTTC.